The 27 T cell receptor beta chains below all came from one sample that was sequenced in a study of blood T cell repertoires in COVID-19. Profiled with immunoSEQ multiplex PCR; TCRdb holds only in-frame clones, not every one. The data hold about 350,000 clones, with roughly 90% observed a single time. Material: PBMCs or T cells enriched from blood (not recorded which). These receptors were taken from a woman under 40 who had recovered from COVID-19.

The rearrangement links TRBV19 to TRBJ2-7; tentative D call: TRBD2 (5 bases). The germline gives CDR1 LNHDA, CDR2 SQIVND (reference sequence). The CDR3 consists of 15 residues. V lost 7 bases and J 3 bases, leaving 19 bases between the germline ends. The CDR3 DNA reads TGTGCCAGTACCACCGGCCCGGGAACTTACTACGAGCAGTACTTC. This gives the protein CASTTGPGTYYEQYF. Full variable domain (remainder filled in from reference TRBV19 and TRBJ2-7): DGGITQSPKYLFRKEGQNVTLSCEQNLNHDAMYWYRQDPGQGLRLIYYSQIVNDFQKGDIAEGYSVSREKKESFPLTVTSAQKNPTAFYLCASTTGPGTYYEQYFGPGTRLTVT.

The chain recombines TRBV6-5 with TRBJ2-5, with 12 bases matching TRBD2. The J segment lost 6 bases and the V segment lost 2 bases, leaving 7 bases of the junction unmatched. Germline values: CDR1 MNHEY, CDR2 SVGAGI. The CDR3 covers 16 residues. The CDR3 spells CASSYVLAGGRQTQYF. The CDR3, as DNA: TGTGCCAGCAGTTACGTACTAGCGGGAGGACGTCAGACCCAGTACTTC.

This sequence joins TRBV7-2 and TRBJ2-3; 9 positions agree with TRBD2. J lost 5 bases, V lost 3 bases, and 6 bases had no gene match. Germline values: CDR1 SGHTA, CDR2 FQGNSA. The CDR3 has 15 residues. The CDR3 DNA follows: TGTGCCAGCAGCTTGGGCGGGAGGGCCGGAGATACGCAGTATTTT. This sequence encodes CASSLGGRAGDTQYF.

This chain connects TRBV11-2 to TRBJ1-4; 10 bases are shared with TRBD1. Germline lookup yields CDR1 SGHAT and CDR2 FQNNGV. Unmatched junction bases numbered 13, after V lost 2 bases and J lost 7 bases. This CDR3 comprises 18 residues. CDR3 protein: CASSLTGQGSTVGEKLFF. Written as DNA, the CDR3 is TGTGCCAGCAGCTTAACGGGACAGGGGTCGACCGTAGGTGAAAAACTGTTTTTT.

The V gene is TRBV13, the J gene TRBJ2-2; 7 bases fit TRBD1. The J segment lost 5 bases and the V segment lost 7 bases, leaving 7 bases of the junction unmatched. Germline CDR1 reads PRHDT; CDR2 reads FYEKMQ (reference sequence). The CDR3 consists of 14 residues. CDR3 sequence (DNA): TGTGCCAGCACCGGGACAGATCAAACCGGGGAGCTGTTTTTT. Translating gives CASTGTDQTGELFF.

A note on this clone: Other nucleotide sequences from this sample produce the same CDR3. V gene TRBV9 combines with J gene TRBJ2-1, with 11 bases identical to TRBD2. With 0 bases clipped from V and 7 bases from J, the junction kept 3 bases outside the gene matches. This CDR3 spans 15 amino acids. Per the germline V gene, CDR1 is SGDLS and CDR2 is YYNGEE. The CDR3 nucleotides read TGTGCCAGCAGCGTAGGGCTAGCGGGGGGTAATGAGCAGTTCTTC. Residues: CASSVGLAGGNEQFF.

The CDR3 region has the DNA TGCGCCAGCAGAAATATAGGAGAGAGTGGCTACACCTTC. Protein sequence: CASRNIGESGYTF. This sequence joins TRBV5-1 and TRBJ1-2, with D hard to call. V was trimmed by 5 bases and J by 7 bases, leaving 15 bases between them. Germline loops: CDR1 SGHRS, CDR2 YFSETQ. The CDR3 runs 13 residues.

The chain carries TRBV28 and TRBJ1-2; maybe TRBD1 (5 bases). Germline assignment: CDR1 MDHEN and CDR2 SYDVKM. V was pared by 8 bases and J by 8 bases, with 15 bases between. CDR3 size: 12 residues. In nucleotides, the CDR3 is TGTGCCAGCGCCAGTGGGGGGAGGGGCTACACCTTC. It specifies CASASGGRGYTF.

The chain recombines TRBV18 with TRBJ1-1, with D unclear. CDR1 and CDR2 (germline): KGHSH, LQKENI. The CDR3 has 15 amino acids. Between the trimmed V and J ends, which lost 0 bases and 3 bases, there was a span of 11 bases. The CDR3 sequence is CASSPPWSADTEAFF. The CDR3 coding sequence is TGTGCCAGCTCACCACCATGGTCCGCGGACACTGAAGCTTTCTTT.

This clone has a single count. The J gene is TRBJ2-4, the V gene TRBV3-1 (or the pseudogene TRBV3-2); TRBD1 matches 7 bases. Germline CDR1 LGHDT, CDR2 YNNKEL (reference sequence). The CDR3 runs 17 residues. Trimming removed 2 bases from V and 1 base from J; junction bases left unmatched: 8. DNA of the CDR3: TGTGCCAGCAGCCAATATTTTCTACAGGGGGCCAAAAACATTCAGTACTTC. Its protein is CASSQYFLQGAKNIQYF.

The chain is built from TRBV2 and TRBJ2-1, with 14 bases identical to TRBD2. The V gene's germline CDR1 is SNHLY and CDR2 FYNNEI. J was trimmed by 10 bases and V by 6 bases; bases with no gene match: 8. This CDR3 has 15 amino acids. Here the CDR3 reads CASRPGLAGVKEQFF. As DNA, the CDR3 is TGTGCCAGCAGGCCGGGACTAGCGGGGGTAAAGGAGCAGTTCTTC.

The rearrangement joins TRBV11-1 to TRBJ2-7; no definite D call. V lost 3 bases to trimming and J lost 2 bases, with 11 bases between them. The CDR3 runs 14 residues. Looked up from germline, CDR1 is SGHAT and CDR2 is FQDESV (reference sequence). CDR3 sequence: CASSFSQPTYEQYF. The CDR3 bases are TGTGCCAGCAGCTTCTCACAGCCAACCTACGAGCAGTACTTC.

This clone has only one observation. The chain links TRBV5-1 to TRBJ1-1; a possible D gene is TRBD1 (6 bases). V was trimmed by 4 bases and J by 4 bases, leaving 14 bases between them. The CDR3 length is 14 residues. Looked up from germline, CDR1 is SGHRS and CDR2 is YFSETQ. CDR3 in amino acids: CASSGSTGSTEAFF. The CDR3 coding sequence is TGCGCCAGCAGCGGATCGACAGGATCCACTGAAGCTTTCTTT.

This sequence joins TRBV15 and TRBJ2-3; 8 bases map to TRBD2. The CDR3 sequence is 15 residues long. The ends lost 4 bases at V and 5 bases at J; junction bases unmatched: 8. In germline, CDR1 is LNHNV, CDR2 YYDKDF (reference sequence). The CDR3 reads CATSIQREIKDTQYF. CDR3 in DNA: TGTGCCACCAGCATCCAGCGGGAGATTAAAGATACGCAGTATTTT.

The CDR3 reads CASSPGQGIEAFF. CDR3 DNA sequence: TGTGCCAGCAGCCCTGGACAGGGGATTGAAGCTTTCTTT. The chain joins TRBV11-3 to TRBJ1-1; 9 nucleotides line up with TRBD1. The CDR3 length is 13 residues. CDR1 SGHNT and CDR2 YENEEA come from the germline V gene. The junction had 5 bases not matched to a gene; V was cut back by 5 bases and J by 7 bases. Full variable domain (remainder filled in from reference TRBV11-3 and TRBJ1-1): EAGVVQSPRYKIIEKKQPVAFWCNPISGHNTLYWYLQNLGQGPELLIRYENEEAVDDSQLPKDRFSAERLKGVDSTLKIQPAELGDSAVYLCASSPGQGIEAFFGQGTRLTVV.

CDR3 region: CASSQATGNNSPLHF. CDR3 in DNA: TGTGCCAGCAGCCAAGCGACAGGGAACAATTCACCCCTCCACTTT. The gene calls are TRBV3-1 (or the pseudogene TRBV3-2) and TRBJ1-6; 7 bases agree with TRBD1. V was pared by 1 base and J by 7 bases, with 4 bases of the junction left unmatched. CDR3 length: 15 amino acids. Germline CDR1 reads LGHDT; CDR2 reads YNNKEL (reference sequence).

Remarks on this clone: Other nucleotide sequences from this sample produce the same CDR3. This rearrangement joins TRBV12-3 or TRBV12-4 to TRBJ1-5; D remains ambiguous. Trimming removed 0 bases from V and 4 bases from J, with 4 bases in between. This CDR3 is 13 amino acids long. CDR3 residues: CASSLAENQPQHF. CDR3 coding DNA: TGTGCCAGCAGTTTAGCAGAGAATCAGCCCCAGCATTTT.

The V gene is TRBV27, the J gene TRBJ2-7, with 8 bases fitting TRBD1. Germline V gene sequence: CDR1 MNHEY, CDR2 SMNVEV (reference sequence). This CDR3 is 17 amino acids long. The V and J ends lost 6 bases and 5 bases, in that order; junction bases with no gene match: 18. In nucleotides, the CDR3 is TGTGCCAGCAGGCGCAGGGGGCTGGTTCGGCGAGACCACGAGCAGTACTTC. This codes for CASRRRGLVRRDHEQYF.

The genes are TRBV19 and TRBJ1-4; no definite D call. The CDR3 runs to 14 residues. V lost 3 bases and J lost 2, with 7 bases in between. Germline V lookup: CDR1 LNHDA, CDR2 SQIVND (reference sequence). DNA of the CDR3: TGTGCCAGTAGTATGGGTAGCACTAATGAAAAACTGTTTTTT. Its protein is CASSMGSTNEKLFF.

This chain uses TRBV15 with TRBJ2-5, with a weak D call TRBD2 (6 bases). The CDR3 is 15 residues long. From germline, CDR1 is LNHNV and CDR2 YYDKDF (reference sequence). The V end was cut by 0 bases, the J end by 4 bases, with 12 bases between. CDR3 sequence reads: CATSRDHGRVETQYF. CDR3 nucleotide sequence: TGTGCCACCAGCAGAGACCACGGGAGAGTAGAGACCCAGTACTTC.

The genes are TRBV12-3 or TRBV12-4 and TRBJ1-2, with D possibly being TRBD1 (6 bases). V was cut by 5 bases and J by 4 bases, with 8 bases left in between. The CDR3 spans 12 residues. The CDR3 is CASSRQAYGYTF. In DNA, the CDR3 is TGTGCCAGCAGTCGACAGGCCTATGGCTACACCTTC.

With regard to this clone: The same CDR3 is also encoded by other DNA sequences in this sample. The rearrangement uses TRBV2 and TRBJ1-5; 9 bases fit TRBD1. The CDR3 loop spans 14 amino acids. V was pared by 2 bases and J by 7 bases, with 3 bases of the junction left unmatched. CDR1 and CDR2 from the germline V gene are SNHLY and FYNNEI. The chain's CDR3 is CASSETGGGQPQHF. Written as DNA, the CDR3 is TGTGCCAGCAGTGAAACAGGGGGCGGGCAGCCCCAGCATTTT.

The V call is TRBV6-5, the J call TRBJ1-4; tentatively, D is TRBD1 (6 bases). Trimming stripped 6 bases from V and 5 bases from J, with 10 bases between. The CDR3 covers 13 residues. CDR1 is MNHEY, CDR2 SVGAGI, per germline. DNA for the CDR3: TGTGCCAGCAGCCACAGGGAGAATGAAAAACTGTTTTTT. Residues: CASSHRENEKLFF.

The genes are TRBV19 and TRBJ2-5, with D perhaps TRBD2 (6 bases). This CDR3 spans 17 amino acids. Germline CDR1 and CDR2: LNHDA and SQIVND (reference sequence). Trimming removed 1 base from V and 6 bases from J, with 21 bases in between. Written as DNA, the CDR3 is TGTGCCAGTAGTATAGGATTACTAGCATCCGGGTATAAGACCCAGTACTTC. This sequence encodes CASSIGLLASGYKTQYF.

The chain uses TRBV25-1 and TRBJ1-5; TRBD1 is a possible D gene (6 bases). The germline V gene encodes CDR1 MGHDK and CDR2 SYGVNS. Trimming took 4 bases from V and 7 from J, leaving 11 bases between them. The CDR3 length is 13 residues. The CDR3 here is CASSGTGSQPQHF. CDR3 nucleotides: TGTGCCAGCAGTGGTACAGGGAGCCAGCCCCAGCATTTT.

The rearrangement uses TRBV7-9 and TRBJ2-3; 8 bases are shared with TRBD2. This CDR3 has 14 residues. The V gene's germline CDR1 is SEHNR and CDR2 FQNEAQ (reference sequence). V lost 7 bases and J lost 2; bases outside the gene matches: 5. CDR3 bases: TGTGCCAGCAAAGCGGGGGTGAACACAGATACGCAGTATTTT. It specifies CASKAGVNTDTQYF.

V is TRBV6-5 and J is TRBJ2-3, with D uncertain. V shed 5 bases and J shed 4 bases, with 13 bases lying between them. CDR3 length equals 14 residues. Germline lookup yields CDR1 MNHEY and CDR2 SVGAGI. The chain's CDR3 is CASSRVPAADTQYF. The CDR3 bases are TGTGCCAGCAGTCGGGTCCCGGCGGCAGATACGCAGTATTTT.